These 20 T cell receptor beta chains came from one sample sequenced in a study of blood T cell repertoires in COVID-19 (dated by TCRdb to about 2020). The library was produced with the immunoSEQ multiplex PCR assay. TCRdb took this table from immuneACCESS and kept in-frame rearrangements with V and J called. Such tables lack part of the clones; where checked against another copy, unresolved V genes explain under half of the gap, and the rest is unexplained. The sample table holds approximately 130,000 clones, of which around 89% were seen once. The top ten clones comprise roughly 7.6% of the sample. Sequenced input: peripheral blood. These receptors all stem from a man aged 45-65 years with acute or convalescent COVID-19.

CDR3 sequence reads: CASSPLSGFGTEAFF. Written as DNA, the CDR3 is TGTGCCAGCTCACCACTGTCAGGGTTCGGCACTGAAGCTTTCTTT. V usage is TRBV18 and J usage is TRBJ1-1; D might be TRBD1 (5 bases). The ends were cut back, 1 base at V and 4 bases at J, with 13 bases in the middle. There are 15 residues in the CDR3. CDR1 KGHSH and CDR2 LQKENI come from the germline V gene.

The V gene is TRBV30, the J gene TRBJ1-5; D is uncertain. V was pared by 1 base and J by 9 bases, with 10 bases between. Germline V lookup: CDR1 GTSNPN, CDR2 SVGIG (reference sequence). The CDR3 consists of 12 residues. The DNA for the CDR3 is TGTGCCTGGAGTGACCGAGATCGGCCCCAGCATTTT. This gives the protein CAWSDRDRPQHF.

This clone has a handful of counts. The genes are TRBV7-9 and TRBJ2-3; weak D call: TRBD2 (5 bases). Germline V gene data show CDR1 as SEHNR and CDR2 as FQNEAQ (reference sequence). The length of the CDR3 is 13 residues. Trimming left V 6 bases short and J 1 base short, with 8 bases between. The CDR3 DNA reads TGTGCCAGCAGTTTTAGCGGCACAGATACGCAGTATTTT. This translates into CASSFSGTDTQYF.

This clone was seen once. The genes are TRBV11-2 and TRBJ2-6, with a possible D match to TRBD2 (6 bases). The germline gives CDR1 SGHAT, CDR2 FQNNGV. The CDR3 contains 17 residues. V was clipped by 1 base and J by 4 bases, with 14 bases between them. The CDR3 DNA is TGTGCCAGCAGCTTAGCCGCGGGGACTTGGGGGGCCAACGTCCTGACTTTC. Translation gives CASSLAAGTWGANVLTF.

CDR3 sequence (DNA): TGTGCCATCAGTGACCCTAGCGGGTCATTGGACGAGCAGTACTTC. Translation gives CAISDPSGSLDEQYF. The rearrangement uses TRBV10-3 and TRBJ2-7; 8 bases are a match to TRBD2. CDR1 is ENHRY, CDR2 SYGVKD, per germline. Trimming took 3 bases from V and 5 from J; bases not matched to a gene: 9. The CDR3 totals 15 residues.

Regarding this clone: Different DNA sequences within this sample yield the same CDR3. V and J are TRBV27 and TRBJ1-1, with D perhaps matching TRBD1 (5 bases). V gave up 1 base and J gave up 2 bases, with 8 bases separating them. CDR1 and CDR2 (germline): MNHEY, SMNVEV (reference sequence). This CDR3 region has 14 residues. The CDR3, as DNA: TGTGCCAGCAGTTTATTGGGGCCAAACACTGAAGCTTTCTTT. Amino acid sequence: CASSLLGPNTEAFF.

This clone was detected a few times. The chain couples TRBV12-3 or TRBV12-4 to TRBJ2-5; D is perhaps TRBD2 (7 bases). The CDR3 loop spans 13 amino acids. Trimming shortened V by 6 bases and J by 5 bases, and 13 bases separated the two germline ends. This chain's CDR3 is CASRGGAAETQYF. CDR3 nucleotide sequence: TGTGCCAGCAGGGGGGGGGCGGCCGAGACCCAGTACTTC.

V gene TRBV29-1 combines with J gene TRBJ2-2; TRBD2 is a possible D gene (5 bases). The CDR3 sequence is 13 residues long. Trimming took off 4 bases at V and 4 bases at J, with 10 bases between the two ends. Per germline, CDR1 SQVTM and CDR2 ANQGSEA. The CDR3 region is CSVGSGFTGELFF. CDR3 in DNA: TGCAGCGTTGGAAGCGGATTCACCGGGGAGCTGTTTTTT.

In DNA, the CDR3 is TGTGCCAGCAGCTCTGGGACAGGGAATTACAATGAGCAGTTCTTC. Amino acids: CASSSGTGNYNEQFF. The V gene is TRBV7-8, the J gene TRBJ2-1; 9 nucleotides match TRBD1. CDR1 SGHVS and CDR2 FQNEAQ come from the germline V gene. CDR3 length: 15 amino acids. V gave up 4 bases and J gave up 4 bases; unmatched junction bases: 5.

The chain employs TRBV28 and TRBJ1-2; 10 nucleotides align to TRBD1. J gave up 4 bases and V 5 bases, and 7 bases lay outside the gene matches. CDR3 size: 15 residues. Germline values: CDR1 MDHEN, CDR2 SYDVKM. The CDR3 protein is CASSRDRGLGYGYTF. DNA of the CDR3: TGTGCCAGCAGTCGAGACAGGGGGCTCGGCTATGGCTACACCTTC.

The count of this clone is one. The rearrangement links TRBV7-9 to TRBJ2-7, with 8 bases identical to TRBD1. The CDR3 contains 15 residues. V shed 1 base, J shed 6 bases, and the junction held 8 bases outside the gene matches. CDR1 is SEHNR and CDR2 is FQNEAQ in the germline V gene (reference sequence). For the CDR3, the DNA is TGTGCCAGCAGCTTAGAGGGCAGGGGGCGCGCCGAGCAGTACTTC. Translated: CASSLEGRGRAEQYF.

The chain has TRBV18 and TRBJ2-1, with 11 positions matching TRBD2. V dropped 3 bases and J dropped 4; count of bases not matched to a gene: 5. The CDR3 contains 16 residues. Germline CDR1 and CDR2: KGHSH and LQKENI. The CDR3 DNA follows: TGTGCCAGCTCACCCATAGCGGGAGGGGATTACAATGAGCAGTTCTTC. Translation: CASSPIAGGDYNEQFF. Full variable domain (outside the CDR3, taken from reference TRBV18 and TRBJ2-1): NAGVMQNPRHLVRRRGQEARLRCSPMKGHSHVYWYRQLPEEGLKFMVYLQKENIIDESGMPKERFSAEFPKEGPSILRIQQVVRGDSAAYFCASSPIAGGDYNEQFFGPGTRLTVL.

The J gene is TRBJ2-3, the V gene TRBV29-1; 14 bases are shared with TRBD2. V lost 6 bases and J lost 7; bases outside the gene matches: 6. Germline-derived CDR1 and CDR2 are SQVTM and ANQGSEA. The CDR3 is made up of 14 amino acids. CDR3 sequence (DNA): TGCAGCGTCGGGACTAGCGGGGGCATATATACGCAGTATTTT. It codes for CSVGTSGGIYTQYF.

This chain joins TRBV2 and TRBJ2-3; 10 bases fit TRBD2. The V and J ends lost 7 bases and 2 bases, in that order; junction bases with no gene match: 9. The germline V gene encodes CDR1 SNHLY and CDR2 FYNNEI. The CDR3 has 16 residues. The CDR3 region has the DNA TGTGCCAGCATGAAGGGACTAGCGAGATACACAGATACGCAGTATTTT. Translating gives CASMKGLARYTDTQYF.

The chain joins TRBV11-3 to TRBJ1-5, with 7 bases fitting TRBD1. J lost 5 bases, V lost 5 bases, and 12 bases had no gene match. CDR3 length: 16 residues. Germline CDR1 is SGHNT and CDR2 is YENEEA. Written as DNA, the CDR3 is TGTGCCAGCAGCCACCCAAGGGGGCCTAGTGATCAGCCCCAGCATTTT. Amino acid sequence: CASSHPRGPSDQPQHF.

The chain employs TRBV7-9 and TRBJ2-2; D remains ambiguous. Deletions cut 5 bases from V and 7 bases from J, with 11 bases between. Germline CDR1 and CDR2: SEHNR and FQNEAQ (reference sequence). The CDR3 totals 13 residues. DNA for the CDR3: TGTGCCAGCAGCCCTTTGACGGGCGGGGAGCTGTTTTTT. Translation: CASSPLTGGELFF.

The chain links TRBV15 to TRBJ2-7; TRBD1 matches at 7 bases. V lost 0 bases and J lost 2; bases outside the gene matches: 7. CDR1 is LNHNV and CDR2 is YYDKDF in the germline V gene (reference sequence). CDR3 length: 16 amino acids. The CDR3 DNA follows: TGTGCCACCAGCAGAGACGCCTCCGGGACAGCCTACGAGCAGTACTTC. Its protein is CATSRDASGTAYEQYF.

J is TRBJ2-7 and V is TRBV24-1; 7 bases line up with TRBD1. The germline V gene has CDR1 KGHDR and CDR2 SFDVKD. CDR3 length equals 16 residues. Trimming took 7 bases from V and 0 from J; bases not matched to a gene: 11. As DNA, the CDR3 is TGTGCCACCAGATTTAACTTACAGGGGAGCTCCTACGAGCAGTACTTC. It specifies CATRFNLQGSSYEQYF.

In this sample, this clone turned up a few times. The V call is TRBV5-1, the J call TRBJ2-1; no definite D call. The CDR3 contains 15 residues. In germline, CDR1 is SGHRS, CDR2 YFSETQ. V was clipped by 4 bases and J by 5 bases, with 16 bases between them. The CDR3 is CASSPTSDRDNEQFF. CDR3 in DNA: TGCGCCAGCAGCCCGACCAGCGACCGAGACAATGAGCAGTTCTTC.

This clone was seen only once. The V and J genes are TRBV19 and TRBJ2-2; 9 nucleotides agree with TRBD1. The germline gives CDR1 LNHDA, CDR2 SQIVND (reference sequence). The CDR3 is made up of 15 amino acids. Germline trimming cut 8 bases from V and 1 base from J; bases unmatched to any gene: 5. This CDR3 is CASGGQGLNTGELFF. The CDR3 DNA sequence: TGTGCCAGTGGGGGACAGGGCCTGAACACCGGGGAGCTGTTTTTT. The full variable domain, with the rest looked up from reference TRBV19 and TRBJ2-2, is DGGITQSPKYLFRKEGQNVTLSCEQNLNHDAMYWYRQDPGQGLRLIYYSQIVNDFQKGDIAEGYSVSREKKESFPLTVTSAQKNPTAFYLCASGGQGLNTGELFFGEGSRLTVL.